This T cell receptor (beta chain) came from a study of OX40 agonist ivuxolimab in advanced cancers. The overall study: Ivuxolimab, an agonistic anti-OX40 (CD134) antibody, was given to patients. Participants, 65% to 85% male, averaged roughly 55 years of age, ranging from about 23 to 85.

CDR1 is SEHNR, CDR2 FQNEAQ, per germline (reference sequence). CDR3 length equals 16 residues. Trimming at V came to 5 bases and at J to 3 bases, leaving 10 bases not matched to a gene. Profiling relied on immunoSEQ multiplex PCR, and the TCRdb table lists in-frame clones only, not all of them. This table holds 35,000 to 45,000 clones, 85% to 95% found once. As regards this clone: Its antigen is undetermined.

Overall study findings and caveats: CD4+ and CD8+ blood T cells expanded clonally by week 6 at 0.1 to 3.0 mg/kg. The study did not work out the antigen specificity of the expanded peripheral T cells.

The TCR was taken from an adult with an advanced solid tumor such as melanoma, head and neck, liver or kidney cancer. The sample here was CD4+ or CD8+ T cells sorted from blood, taken in a trial of the OX40 agonist ivuxolimab. The V and J genes are TRBV7-9 and TRBJ2-7, with 10 nucleotides matching TRBD1. In nucleotides, the CDR3 is TGTGCCAGCAGCCACCAAGTATGGGACAGGGGCTACGAGCAGTACTTC. Encoded protein: CASSHQVWDRGYEQYF.